The 26 T cell receptor beta chains below come from one sample, sequenced in a study of cytomegalovirus exposure and HLA in healthy donors. The data were produced by immunoSEQ multiplex PCR, yet TCRdb's version contains in-frame clones alone and is incomplete. The top ten clones hold 1.3% of a sample with 65,000 or so clones, roughly nine tenths of them seen once. Input material: PBMCs. The origin of the receptors is a woman in her late teens or twenties in good health and CMV-seronegative.

This clone is a singleton in its sample. This chain connects TRBV4-2 to TRBJ2-1; TRBD2 agrees at 12 bases. The CDR3 is 16 residues long. The germline gives CDR1 LGHNA, CDR2 YNFKEQ. J lost 4 bases, V lost 0 bases, and 1 base had no gene match. This CDR3 reads CASSQDTSGGYNEQFF. The CDR3 DNA sequence: TGTGCCAGCAGCCAAGATACTAGCGGGGGGTACAATGAGCAGTTCTTC.

This chain joins TRBV10-1 and TRBJ1-1; D ambiguous. The CDR3 is made up of 13 amino acids. V was cut by 6 bases and J by 1 base, with 9 bases left in between. Germline loops: CDR1 WNHNN, CDR2 SYGVQD (reference sequence). The CDR3: CASSSSRNTEAFF. The CDR3 DNA follows: TGCGCCAGCAGCTCTTCCCGGAACACTGAAGCTTTCTTT.

The chain recombines TRBV10-3 with TRBJ1-2; possible D gene TRBD1, 6 bases. Germline CDR1 ENHRY, CDR2 SYGVKD. The CDR3 contains 16 residues. The V end was cut by 2 bases, the J end by 5 bases, with 18 bases between. DNA of the CDR3: TGTGCCATCAGTGAGGGGGACACCCTAAATGGATATGGCTACACCTTC. Its protein product is CAISEGDTLNGYGYTF.

J is TRBJ2-3 and V is TRBV7-2; 13 nucleotides agree with TRBD2. The CDR3 covers 16 residues. The junction had 2 bases not matched to a gene; V was cut back by 5 bases and J by 0 bases. The germline V gene has CDR1 SGHTA and CDR2 FQGNSA. The CDR3 coding sequence is TGTGCCAGCAGCCAACTAGCGGGAGGGAGCACAGATACGCAGTATTTT. Translating gives CASSQLAGGSTDTQYF.

The chain uses TRBV9 and TRBJ2-2, with D perhaps matching TRBD2 (5 bases). Germline V gene sequence: CDR1 SGDLS, CDR2 YYNGEE. V was shortened by 3 bases and J by 4 bases, with 10 bases between the two germline ends. This CDR3 spans 14 amino acids. The CDR3 reads CASSAGLITGELFF. CDR3 DNA sequence: TGTGCCAGCAGCGCAGGACTTATCACCGGGGAGCTGTTTTTT.

V gene TRBV6-6 combines with J gene TRBJ2-7; 7 nucleotides agree with TRBD1. V shed 6 bases and J 7 bases; nucleotides not matched to a gene: 15. CDR1 is MNHNY and CDR2 is SVGAGI in the germline V gene (reference sequence). There are 15 residues in the CDR3. The CDR3, as DNA: TGTGCCAGCAGCCGACTATCTGGGACAGTCGGGGAGCAGTACTTC. It encodes CASSRLSGTVGEQYF.

This clone was counted only a few times. The J gene is TRBJ1-1, the V gene TRBV6-4, with a possible D match to TRBD1 (5 bases). Trimming took off 3 bases at V and 2 bases at J, with 10 bases between the two ends. The germline CDR1 and CDR2 sequences are MRHNA and SNTAGT. This CDR3 region has 14 residues. DNA for the CDR3: TGTGCCAGCAGTGAACAGGACGGTAACACTGAAGCTTTCTTT. Protein sequence: CASSEQDGNTEAFF.

The chain joins TRBV29-1 to TRBJ2-2; TRBD2 is a possible D gene (7 bases). Germline V gene data show CDR1 as SQVTM and CDR2 as ANQGSEA. This CDR3 spans 15 amino acids. The germline V and J ends were trimmed by 0 bases and 5 bases, with 13 bases remaining between them. As DNA, the CDR3 is TGCAGCGTTGAAGATGGAGGGGGGGGTACCGGGGAGCTGTTTTTT. Its translation: CSVEDGGGGTGELFF.

The chain recombines TRBV9 with TRBJ2-2; 9 bases fit TRBD1. Germline CDR1 is SGDLS and CDR2 is YYNGEE. V was pared by 1 base and J by 1 base, with 5 bases of the junction left unmatched. The CDR3 covers 17 residues. Here the CDR3 reads CASSVRTGAWNTGELFF. The DNA for the CDR3 is TGTGCCAGCAGCGTACGGACAGGGGCCTGGAACACCGGGGAGCTGTTTTTT.

V is TRBV28 and J is TRBJ1-5, with D possibly being TRBD1 (5 bases). Looked up from germline, CDR1 is MDHEN and CDR2 is SYDVKM. Trimming cost V 2 bases and J 7 bases, with 6 bases left between them. The CDR3 loop spans 12 amino acids. CDR3 nucleotides: TGTGCCAGCAGTTTACAGGGACAGCCCCAGCATTTT. Translated: CASSLQGQPQHF.

This chain connects TRBV11-3 to TRBJ2-2; D possibly corresponds to TRBD2 (5 bases). Per the germline V gene, CDR1 is SGHNT and CDR2 is YENEEA. Between the trimmed V and J ends, which lost 1 base and 2 bases, there was a span of 11 bases. The CDR3 covers 16 residues. The CDR3 region has the DNA TGTGCCAGCAGCTTAGGTGGGCCGGGAAACACCGGGGAGCTGTTTTTT. This codes for CASSLGGPGNTGELFF.

The V and J genes are TRBV19 and TRBJ2-7; D possibly corresponds to TRBD1 (6 bases). The CDR3 loop spans 13 amino acids. Germline V gene data show CDR1 as LNHDA and CDR2 as SQIVND (reference sequence). V was cut by 9 bases and J by 0 bases, with 12 bases left in between. The CDR3 coding sequence is TGTGCCAGCGACGCAGGGGACTCCTACGAGCAGTACTTC. Translation: CASDAGDSYEQYF.

Only one count was recorded for this clone. This chain uses TRBV6-6 with TRBJ2-3, with D maybe TRBD1 (6 bases). CDR1 and CDR2 (germline): MNHNY, SVGAGI (reference sequence). V was clipped by 0 bases and J by 4 bases, with 11 bases between them. There are 15 residues in the CDR3. The CDR3 is CASSYSSRGSDTQYF. The CDR3 coding sequence is TGTGCCAGCAGTTACTCATCCAGGGGCTCAGATACGCAGTATTTT.

V is TRBV7-2 and J is TRBJ1-2; D gene ambiguous. From germline, CDR1 is SGHTA and CDR2 FQGNSA. There are 12 residues in the CDR3. Trimming left V 5 bases short and J 4 bases short, with 8 bases between. The CDR3 reads CASSVRAYGYTF. In nucleotides, the CDR3 is TGTGCCAGCAGCGTCCGAGCCTATGGCTACACCTTC.

The chain employs TRBV9 and TRBJ1-2, with D hard to call. The length of the CDR3 is 12 residues. Trimming shortened V by 3 bases and J by 8 bases, and 11 bases separated the two germline ends. CDR1 is SGDLS, CDR2 YYNGEE, per germline. DNA of the CDR3: TGTGCCAGCAGCGCGACATATCGCGGCTACACCTTC. Translating gives CASSATYRGYTF.

V is TRBV29-1 and J is TRBJ1-1; D is unresolved. The CDR3 runs 16 residues. The V gene's germline CDR1 is SQVTM and CDR2 ANQGSEA. V lost 4 bases to trimming and J lost 5 bases, with 23 bases between them. CDR3 DNA: TGCAGCGTTGTGCTCCGCGCGCGGCCGGAAAGAACTGAAGCTTTCTTT. Amino acid sequence: CSVVLRARPERTEAFF.

V usage is TRBV2 and J usage is TRBJ2-1; D possibly corresponds to TRBD1 (6 bases). The CDR3 has 13 residues. Between the trimmed V and J ends, which lost 2 bases and 5 bases, there was a span of 7 bases. CDR1 is SNHLY and CDR2 is FYNNEI in the germline V gene. CDR3 sequence (DNA): TGTGCCAGCAGTGAAAACAGGGACAATGAGCAGTTCTTC. It codes for CASSENRDNEQFF.

The chain uses TRBV11-2 and TRBJ1-1; TRBD1 agrees at 10 bases. V shed 5 bases and J 3 bases; nucleotides not matched to a gene: 6. The CDR3 runs 15 residues. CDR1 and CDR2 (germline): SGHAT, FQNNGV. CDR3 in DNA: TGTGCCAGCAGCCAGGCCGGGACAGGGGACACTGAAGCTTTCTTT. This codes for CASSQAGTGDTEAFF.

V gene TRBV4-1 combines with J gene TRBJ2-7; perhaps TRBD1 as D (5 bases). The CDR3 totals 14 residues. CDR1 MGHRA and CDR2 YSYEKL come from the germline V gene. V was trimmed by 4 bases and J by 2 bases, leaving 12 bases between them. CDR3 region: CASSLATVTYEQYF. For the CDR3, the DNA is TGCGCCAGCAGCCTGGCGACAGTTACCTACGAGCAGTACTTC.

The chain combines TRBV6-5 with TRBJ1-3; 8 bases agree with TRBD1. Germline lookup yields CDR1 MNHEY and CDR2 SVGAGI. Unmatched junction bases numbered 8, after V lost 7 bases and J lost 3 bases. The CDR3 runs to 15 residues. In DNA, the CDR3 is TGTGCCAGCACACAATCCGACAGGGGTGGAAACACCATATATTTT. Translating gives CASTQSDRGGNTIYF.

The CDR3 bases are TGTGCCAGCAGTGAAGCTATAGCTTTGCTCGGTTTCTTT. It codes for CASSEAIALLGFF. The gene calls are TRBV6-1 and TRBJ1-1; D gene uncertain. V was trimmed by 0 bases and J by 13 bases, leaving 15 bases between them. The CDR3 extends over 13 amino acids. CDR1 and CDR2 from the germline V gene are MNHNS and SASEGT.

V gene TRBV4-2 combines with J gene TRBJ2-1, with 11 positions matching TRBD2. Looked up from germline, CDR1 is LGHNA and CDR2 is YNFKEQ. This CDR3 is 17 amino acids long. Trimming at V came to 5 bases and at J to 8 bases, leaving 14 bases not matched to a gene. The DNA of the CDR3 is TGTGCCAGCAGCTCCCGAGAAACCGGGACTAGCGGACATGAGCAGTTCTTC. Translating it yields CASSSRETGTSGHEQFF.

This chain links TRBV27 with TRBJ2-3; D ambiguous. V was shortened by 1 base and J by 1 base, with 6 bases between the two germline ends. The germline gives CDR1 MNHEY, CDR2 SMNVEV (reference sequence). CDR3 size: 14 residues. The CDR3 sequence: CASSLFAGTDTQYF. The CDR3 nucleotides read TGTGCCAGCAGTTTATTTGCAGGCACAGATACGCAGTATTTT.

The rearrangement joins TRBV18 to TRBJ2-1; no reliable D call. Between the trimmed V and J ends, which lost 5 bases and 15 bases, there was a span of 14 bases. Germline V gene lookup returns CDR1 KGHSH and CDR2 LQKENI. CDR3 length equals 11 residues. The CDR3 nucleotides are TGTGCCAGCTCATCAACAGAAACTCTGTTCTTC. Its protein is CASSSTETLFF.

V gene TRBV13 combines with J gene TRBJ2-7; TRBD1 might be the D (5 bases). Trimming pared 5 bases from V and 6 bases from J, leaving 14 bases between. CDR3 length equals 13 residues. CDR1 and CDR2 from the germline V gene are PRHDT and FYEKMQ (reference sequence). CDR3 sequence (DNA): TGTGCCAGCAGCATGTTTGGGGCAGGCGAGCAGTACTTC. It yields the protein CASSMFGAGEQYF. Together with reference TRBV13 and TRBJ2-7, the CDR3 gives the full variable domain: AAGVIQSPRHLIKEKRETATLKCYPIPRHDTVYWYQQGPGQDPQFLISFYEKMQSDKGSIPDRFSAQQFSDYHSELNMSSLELGDSALYFCASSMFGAGEQYFGPGTRLTVT.

The chain is built from TRBV5-1 and TRBJ2-5; D remains unclear. Germline V gene sequence: CDR1 SGHRS, CDR2 YFSETQ. V was cut by 5 bases and J by 5 bases, with 10 bases left in between. The CDR3 runs 12 residues. The CDR3 is CASRSGRETQYF. DNA for the CDR3: TGCGCCAGCAGGAGTGGCAGGGAGACCCAGTACTTC.